This TCR beta chain derives from a study of OX40 agonist ivuxolimab in advanced cancers. Regarding the study in general: The costimulatory receptor OX40 (CD134) was targeted by ivuxolimab, a fully human IgG2 agonistic monoclonal antibody. Intravenous ivuxolimab was administered to patients every 2 weeks at six dose levels: 0.01, 0.1, 0.3, 1.5, 3 and 10 mg/kg. Of the 50 to 55 dose-escalation patients, hepatocellular carcinoma was present in 19, melanoma in some 15, renal cell carcinoma in 9 and head and neck cancer in 9. In the dose-escalation cohort, around four fifths of patients were male, and the mean age was approximately 60 years, with a range of roughly 20 to 79. Patients were allowed to have had prior anti-PD-1, anti-PD-L1 or anti-CTLA-4 therapy, and approximately 40% of the dose-escalation patients had been treated with checkpoint inhibitors. Partial responses occurred in three dose-escalation patients: two with cutaneous melanoma and one with hepatocellular carcinoma. The point of sequencing TCRbeta in the periphery was to test whether ivuxolimab changed TCR sequence diversity and drove clonal T-cell expansion. The paper covers the monotherapy dose-escalation part of the phase I ivuxolimab trial, which included N = 52 patients. What the work shows at the level of the full study, not this receptor alone: At doses of 0.1 to 3.0 mg/kg, clonal expansion of both CD4+ and CD8+ T cells in blood was seen between baseline and week 6. Which antigens the clonally expanded peripheral T cells were specific for was not determined. In partial responders in the 0.1-3.0 mg/kg groups, normalized peripheral clonal expansion was found to be among the lowest, especially among CD8+ T cells. After ivuxolimab, expanded clones were on average more numerous among CD8+ T cells than among CD4+ T cells. Low levels of normalized T-cell clonal expansion were also seen in some patients who did not respond.

Genomic DNA was isolated from the sorted cells so that the TCRbeta CDR3 region could be sequenced. The immunoSEQ Assay was used for sequencing of TCRbeta CDR3 regions. In TCRdb, the immuneACCESS table is reduced to in-frame sequences with V and J assigned. These tables do not hold every clone; where another copy was compared, an unresolved V gene accounts for under half, and the others remain unexplained. For this sample there are approximately 66,000 clones; about 91% appear just once. Together, the top ten hold less than 0.65% of the sample. Patients with autoimmune disease history or receiving systemic immunosuppression were excluded from the trial. Peripheral blood for TCR sequencing was collected from all dose cohorts at baseline, on cycle 4 day 1, and on cycle 7 day 1. Samples were obtained from an open-label, multicenter, first-in-human phase I dose-escalation trial of ivuxolimab. Adults with locally advanced or metastatic head and neck squamous cell, hepatocellular, melanoma or renal cell carcinoma were enrolled in the trial. Before TCR sequencing, CD4+ T cells and CD8+ T cells from peripheral blood were sorted into separate populations.

Details on this clone: Its antigen specificity is not known. One base away there is no much larger clone; base qualities are not given.

From the germline V gene, CDR1 is SNHLY and CDR2 is FYNNEI. CDR3 length: 10 amino acids, cysteine to phenylalanine. Only the CDR3 part of the read is kept: 30 bases, read in frame from the first base. Trimming at the junction amounts to 4 bases on V and 11 bases on J, and the germline ends lie 3 bases apart. This sample comprised CD4+ or CD8+ T cells sorted from blood, obtained in a trial of the OX40 agonist ivuxolimab. The receptor's source is an adult with an advanced solid tumor such as melanoma, head and neck, liver or kidney cancer. The sequence links TRBV2 to TRBJ1-6; the D segment cannot be called with confidence. The CDR3 loop reads CASSGPPLHF. The nucleotides are TGTGCCAGCAGTGGTCCACCCCTCCACTTT.